The T cell receptor beta chain under discussion was sequenced for a study of cytomegalovirus exposure and HLA in healthy donors. Study-wide results and limits: In vitro experiments confirmed that three CMV-associated chains were specific for CMV antigens.

Profiled with immunoSEQ multiplex PCR; TCRdb holds only in-frame clones, not every one. The sample contains a few hundred thousand clones, 86% of which appear only once. A word on this clone: The antigen remains unidentified.

The CDR3 runs 16 residues. Germline loops: CDR1 LNHDA, CDR2 SQIVND (reference sequence). V shed 6 bases, J shed 3 bases, and the junction held 12 bases outside the gene matches. The chain uses TRBV19 and TRBJ1-2, with TRBD1 identical over 8 bases. The TCR was taken from a woman between 18 and 29 years old in good health and CMV-seronegative. The sequenced sample was PBMCs. The CDR3 DNA is TGTGCCAGTAGGACGGGACAGGCTGGAGTCGACTATGGCTACACCTTC. Residues: CASRTGQAGVDYGYTF. Filled out from reference TRBV19 and TRBJ1-2, the complete variable domain reads DGGITQSPKYLFRKEGQNVTLSCEQNLNHDAMYWYRQDPGQGLRLIYYSQIVNDFQKGDIAEGYSVSREKKESFPLTVTSAQKNPTAFYLCASRTGQAGVDYGYTFGSGTRLTVV.